These 2 T cell receptor beta chains were all obtained from the same sample, sequenced in a study of blood T cells in healthy people across ages. The use of a sample-barcoded 5' primer and a J-beta primer mix characterized a second PCR of roughly 7 to 11 cycles. TCRdb redid the calling of the 5' RACE reads with MiXCR, one entry per CDR3 protein. The table lists hundreds of thousands of distinct CDR3 sequences, roughly 35% of them singletons, with over 10% in the top ten. What was sequenced was blood. Every receptor here comes from a man aged 18 to 30 in good health.

V is TRBV4-3 and J is TRBJ1-4, with D perhaps matching TRBD1 (5 bases). The germline gives CDR1 LGHNA, CDR2 YSLEER. CDR3 length: 17 residues. V dropped 1 base and J dropped 0 bases, with 12 bases sitting between them. Here the CDR3 DNA reads TGCGCCAGCAGCCAAGGTAGACAGAGCTCAACTAATGAAAAACTGTTTTTT. It specifies CASSQGRQSSTNEKLFF.

The V call is TRBV5-6, the J call TRBJ2-5; 13 bases agree with TRBD2. Germline trimming cut 7 bases from V and 4 bases from J; bases unmatched to any gene: 7. The CDR3 sequence is 15 residues long. The germline CDR1 and CDR2 sequences are SGHDT and YYEEEE. The chain's CDR3 is CASVTSGGARETQYF. CDR3 bases: TGTGCCAGCGTTACTAGCGGGGGGGCTCGAGAGACCCAGTACTTC.